This TCR beta chain was obtained from a study of OX40 agonist ivuxolimab in advanced cancers. Overall study context: As their treatment, patients were administered ivuxolimab, an agonistic anti-OX40 (CD134) antibody. Dose-escalation patients had hepatocellular carcinoma, melanoma, renal cell or head and neck cancer.

Germline V gene lookup returns CDR1 SGHRS and CDR2 YFSETQ. V was shortened by 3 bases and J by 2 bases, with 15 bases between the two germline ends. The CDR3 is made up of 16 amino acids. Assay used: immunoSEQ multiplex PCR; TCRdb lists only in-frame clones, some missing. The table lists roughly 70,000 clones, about 85% of them singletons. The V gene is TRBV5-1, the J gene TRBJ2-1; a possible D gene is TRBD2 (5 bases). This sequence originates from an adult with an advanced solid tumor such as melanoma, head and neck, liver or kidney cancer. This specimen was CD4+ or CD8+ T cells sorted from blood, taken in a trial of the OX40 agonist ivuxolimab. The CDR3 bases are TGCGCCAGCAGCTCGGGATTACGGGCGGCCTACAATGAGCAGTTCTTC. Translated: CASSSGLRAAYNEQFF.